Below are 7 T cell receptor beta chains sequenced from a single sample in a study of EBV T-cell therapy then PD-1 blockade in nasopharyngeal carcinoma. Noted time point: 266 days after commencement of treatment, after nivolumab therapy. Regarding treatment: AdE1-LMPpoly-expanded autologous EBV-specific T-cell therapy followed by anti-PD-1 nivolumab. Method: immunoSEQ multiplex PCR; TCRdb's copy keeps in-frame clones and lacks some. Of about 21,000 clones listed, about 88% are singletons. Their antigen targets remain unknown. Material: CD8+ T cells from blood, obtained at roughly day 250 from a patient whose treatment included autologous EBV-specific T cells and nivolumab. The receptors derive from a middle-aged man with nasopharyngeal carcinoma.

The chain uses TRBV27 and TRBJ1-1; D unclear. The CDR3 runs to 15 residues. The germline V gene has CDR1 MNHEY and CDR2 SMNVEV (reference sequence). V was pared by 1 base and J by 2 bases, with 11 bases between. DNA of the CDR3: TGTGCCAGCAGTTTATTTTCTGGAACCAACACTGAAGCTTTCTTT. Protein product: CASSLFSGTNTEAFF.

V usage is TRBV10-3 and J usage is TRBJ2-2; D possibly corresponds to TRBD2 (5 bases). This CDR3 comprises 15 residues. Germline-derived CDR1 and CDR2 are ENHRY and SYGVKD. The ends were cut back, 8 bases at V and 6 bases at J, with 19 bases in the middle. The CDR3 here is CAILDDGVKAGELFF. The CDR3 DNA reads as TGTGCCATCCTAGACGACGGGGTAAAGGCCGGGGAGCTGTTTTTT.

On this clone: A junction end diverges from the germline sequence, so it may reflect a read error. The V gene is TRBV6-5, the J gene TRBJ2-1, with 7 nucleotides matching TRBD2. The CDR3 is 15 residues long. The germline gives CDR1 MNHEY, CDR2 SVGAGI. In DNA, the CDR3 is TGTGCCAGCAGTAACTCGGGGAGGGCCTACAATGAGCAGTTCTTC. This sequence encodes CASSNSGRAYNEQFF.

This rearrangement joins TRBV19 to TRBJ1-4; TRBD1 matches at 8 bases. The V gene's germline CDR1 is LNHDA and CDR2 SQIVND (reference sequence). V shed 7 bases and J 8 bases; nucleotides not matched to a gene: 15. The CDR3 contains 16 residues. Here the CDR3 DNA reads TGTGCCAGTACCCGGGCCCCGGACAGGGTCGAGGAAAAACTGTTTTTT. This codes for CASTRAPDRVEEKLFF.

The chain links TRBV29-1 to TRBJ1-1; 7 nucleotides line up with TRBD1. The V segment lost 4 bases and the J segment 10 bases; nucleotides outside the gene matches: 6. This CDR3 comprises 11 residues. Germline CDR1 SQVTM, CDR2 ANQGSEA. The CDR3 coding sequence is TGCAGCGTTGCAGGGGGGGACCGAGCTTTCTTT. It translates to CSVAGGDRAFF.

This sequence joins TRBV6-5 and TRBJ1-1; D remains ambiguous. Germline V gene lookup returns CDR1 MNHEY and CDR2 SVGAGI. The CDR3 loop spans 14 amino acids. V gave up 4 bases and J gave up 3 bases, with 12 bases separating them. CDR3 region: CASSFGRRYTEAFF. The CDR3 DNA is TGTGCCAGCAGTTTTGGGCGTCGGTACACTGAAGCTTTCTTT.

J is TRBJ2-5 and V is TRBV7-7, with 16 bases matching TRBD2. Trimming took 3 bases from V and 4 from J; bases not matched to a gene: 5. Germline values: CDR1 SSHAT, CDR2 FNYEAQ (reference sequence). This CDR3 spans 17 amino acids. The CDR3 region is CASSLGLAGGLRETQYF. CDR3 DNA sequence: TGTGCCAGCAGCTTGGGACTAGCGGGGGGGCTTAGAGAGACCCAGTACTTC.